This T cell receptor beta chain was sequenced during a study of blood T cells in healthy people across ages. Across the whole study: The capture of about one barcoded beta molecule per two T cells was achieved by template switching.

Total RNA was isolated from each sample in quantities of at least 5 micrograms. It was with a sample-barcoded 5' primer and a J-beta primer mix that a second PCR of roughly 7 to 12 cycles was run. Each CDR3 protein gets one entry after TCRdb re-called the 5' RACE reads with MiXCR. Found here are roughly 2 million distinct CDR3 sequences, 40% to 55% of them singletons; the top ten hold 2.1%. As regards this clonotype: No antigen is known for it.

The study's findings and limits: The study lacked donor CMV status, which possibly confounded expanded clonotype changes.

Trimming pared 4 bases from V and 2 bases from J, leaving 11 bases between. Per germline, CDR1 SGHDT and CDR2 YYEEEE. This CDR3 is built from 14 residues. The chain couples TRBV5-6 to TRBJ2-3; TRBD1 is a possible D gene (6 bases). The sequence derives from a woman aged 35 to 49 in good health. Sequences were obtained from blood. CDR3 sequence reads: CASSHGTFTDTQYF. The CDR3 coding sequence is TGTGCCAGCAGCCATGGGACATTCACAGATACGCAGTATTTT.